This TCR beta chain was obtained from a study of tumor-infiltrating lymphocytes in primary liver carcinoma. Extraction also yielded germline DNA, while blood RNA was obtained from unsorted whole blood. Before the surgical procedure, around 4 milliliters of peripheral blood were collected. A remark on this clonotype: Since the CDR3 does not end with the conserved phenylalanine or tryptophan, this likely comes from a read error.

The input was 450 to 550 ng total RNA; TCR beta cDNA was made from it with a constant-region primer. Three nested multiplex PCR rounds, a slightly modified ARM-PCR, produced the libraries for TCR beta. TCRdb reanalysed the multiplex PCR reads using MiXCR and keeps one entry per CDR3 protein. The sample includes just over 300,000 distinct CDR3 sequences, around three fifths seen only once; the top ten take 15% to 20%. The origin of this receptor is a woman aged 25 to 39 with primary liver carcinoma and hepatitis B virus infection. The sample was peripheral blood.

The CDR3, as DNA: TGCAGCGTCAAAATCGGACGGAGCCAAGAGACCCAGTACTTA. Encoded protein: CSVKIGRSQETQYL. The gene calls are TRBV29-1 and TRBJ2-5; D uncertain. V was pared by 6 bases and J by 1 base, with 15 bases between. The CDR3 sequence is 14 residues long. Germline assignment: CDR1 SQVTM and CDR2 ANQGSEA.